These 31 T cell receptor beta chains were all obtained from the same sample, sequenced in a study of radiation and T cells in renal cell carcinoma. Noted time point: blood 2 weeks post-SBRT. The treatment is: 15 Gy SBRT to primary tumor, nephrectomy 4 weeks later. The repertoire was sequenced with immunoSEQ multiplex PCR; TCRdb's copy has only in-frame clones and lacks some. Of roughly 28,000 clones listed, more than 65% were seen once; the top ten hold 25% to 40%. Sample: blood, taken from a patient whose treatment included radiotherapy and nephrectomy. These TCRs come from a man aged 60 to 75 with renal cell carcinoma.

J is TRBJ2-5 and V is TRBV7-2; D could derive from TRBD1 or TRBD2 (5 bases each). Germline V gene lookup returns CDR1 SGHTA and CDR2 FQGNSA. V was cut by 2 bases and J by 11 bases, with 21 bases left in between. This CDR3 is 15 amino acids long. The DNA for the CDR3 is TGTGCCAGCAGCTTATGGGGGAAAAGTGACTATGGGCAGTACTTC. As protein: CASSLWGKSDYGQYF.

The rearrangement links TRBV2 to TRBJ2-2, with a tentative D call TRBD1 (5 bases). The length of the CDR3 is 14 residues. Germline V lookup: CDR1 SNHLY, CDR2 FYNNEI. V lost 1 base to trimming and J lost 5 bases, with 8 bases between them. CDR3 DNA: TGTGCCAGCAGTGAAGGGACACTAACCGGGGAGCTGTTTTTT. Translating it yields CASSEGTLTGELFF.

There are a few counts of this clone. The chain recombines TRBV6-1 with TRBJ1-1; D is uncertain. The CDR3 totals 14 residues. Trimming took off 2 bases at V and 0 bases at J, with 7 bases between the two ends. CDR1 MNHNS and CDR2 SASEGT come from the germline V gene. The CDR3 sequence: CASSEWELNTEAFF. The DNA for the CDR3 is TGTGCCAGCAGTGAATGGGAATTGAACACTGAAGCTTTCTTT.

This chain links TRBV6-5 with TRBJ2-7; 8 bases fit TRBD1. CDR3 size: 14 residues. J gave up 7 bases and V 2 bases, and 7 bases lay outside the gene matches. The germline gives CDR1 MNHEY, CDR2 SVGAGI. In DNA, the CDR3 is TGTGCCAGCAGTTACCAGGACAGGGATCGAGAGCAGTACTTC. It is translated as CASSYQDRDREQYF.

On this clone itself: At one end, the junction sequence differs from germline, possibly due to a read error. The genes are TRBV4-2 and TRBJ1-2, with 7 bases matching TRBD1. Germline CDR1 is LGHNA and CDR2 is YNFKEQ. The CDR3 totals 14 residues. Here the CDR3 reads CASSHTGANYGYTF. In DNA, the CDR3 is TGTGCCAGCAGCCATACAGGGGCTAATTATGGCTACACCTTC.

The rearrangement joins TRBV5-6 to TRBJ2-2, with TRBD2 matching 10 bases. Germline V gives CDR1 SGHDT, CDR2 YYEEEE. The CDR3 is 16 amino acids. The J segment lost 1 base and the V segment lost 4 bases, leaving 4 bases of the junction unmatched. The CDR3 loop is CASSLGLAENTGELFF. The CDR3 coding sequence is TGTGCCAGCAGCCTAGGACTAGCGGAGAACACCGGGGAGCTGTTTTTT.

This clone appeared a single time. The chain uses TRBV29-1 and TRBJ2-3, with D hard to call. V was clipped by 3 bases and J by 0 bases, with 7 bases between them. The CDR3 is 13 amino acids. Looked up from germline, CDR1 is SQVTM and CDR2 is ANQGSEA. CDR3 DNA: TGCAGCGTTGACAGGTATAGCACAGATACGCAGTATTTT. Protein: CSVDRYSTDTQYF.

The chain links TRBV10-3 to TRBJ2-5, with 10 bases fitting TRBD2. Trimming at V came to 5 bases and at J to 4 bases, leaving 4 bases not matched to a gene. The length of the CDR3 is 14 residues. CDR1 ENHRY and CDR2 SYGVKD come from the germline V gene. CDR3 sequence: CAISSGRAGETQYF. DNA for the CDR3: TGTGCCATCAGTAGCGGGAGGGCCGGAGAGACCCAGTACTTC.

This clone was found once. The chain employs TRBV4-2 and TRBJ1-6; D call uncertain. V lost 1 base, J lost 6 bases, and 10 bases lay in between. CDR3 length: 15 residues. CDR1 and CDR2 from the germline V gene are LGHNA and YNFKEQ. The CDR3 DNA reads TGTGCCAGCAGCCAAGGTACCGGTCGTAATTCACCCCTCCACTTT. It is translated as CASSQGTGRNSPLHF.

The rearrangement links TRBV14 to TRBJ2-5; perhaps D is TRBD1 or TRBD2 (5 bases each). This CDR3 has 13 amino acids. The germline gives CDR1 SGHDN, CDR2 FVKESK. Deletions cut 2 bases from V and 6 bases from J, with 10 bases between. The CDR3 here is CASSQNGAQTQYF. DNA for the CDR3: TGTGCCAGCAGCCAAAACGGGGCCCAGACCCAGTACTTC.

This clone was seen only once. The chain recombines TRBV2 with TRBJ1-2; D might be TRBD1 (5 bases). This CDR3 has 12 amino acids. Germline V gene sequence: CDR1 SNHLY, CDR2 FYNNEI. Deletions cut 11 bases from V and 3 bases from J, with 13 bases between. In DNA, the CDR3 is TGTGCCTGGCGGGGGGTTCACTATGGCTACACCTTC. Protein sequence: CAWRGVHYGYTF.

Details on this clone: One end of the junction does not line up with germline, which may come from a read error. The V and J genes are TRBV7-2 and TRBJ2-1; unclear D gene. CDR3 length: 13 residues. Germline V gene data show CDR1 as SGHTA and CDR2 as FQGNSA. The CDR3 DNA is TGTGCCAGCAACTTAGTCGAACGGAATGAGCAGTTCTTC. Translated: CASNLVERNEQFF. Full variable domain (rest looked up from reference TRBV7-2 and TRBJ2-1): GAGVSQSPSNKVTEKGKDVELRCDPISGHTALYWYRQSLGQGLEFLIYFQGNSAPDKSGLPSDRFSAERTGGSVSTLTIQRTQQEDSAVYLCASNLVERNEQFFGPGTRLTVL.

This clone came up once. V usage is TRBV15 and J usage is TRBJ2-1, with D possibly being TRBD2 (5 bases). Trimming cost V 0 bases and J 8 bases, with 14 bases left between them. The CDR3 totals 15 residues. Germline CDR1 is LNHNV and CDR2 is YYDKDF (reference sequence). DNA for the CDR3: TGTGCCACCAGCAGAGATCGGGGTGGGGTCGATGAGCAGTTCTTC. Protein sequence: CATSRDRGGVDEQFF.

The CDR3 loop is CASGGPGETQYF. CDR3 sequence (DNA): TGTGCTAGTGGTGGCCCCGGGGAGACCCAGTACTTC. This chain joins TRBV12-5 and TRBJ2-5; D gene uncertain. The CDR3 runs 12 residues. The germline V gene has CDR1 LGHNT and CDR2 FRNRAP. V lost 5 bases to trimming and J lost 5 bases, with 9 bases between them. Filled out from reference TRBV12-5 and TRBJ2-5, the complete variable domain reads DARVTQTPRHKVTEMGQEVTMRCQPILGHNTVFWYRQTMMQGLELLAYFRNRAPLDDSGMPKDRFSAEMPDATLATLKIQPSEPRDSAVYFCASGGPGETQYFGPGTRLLVL.

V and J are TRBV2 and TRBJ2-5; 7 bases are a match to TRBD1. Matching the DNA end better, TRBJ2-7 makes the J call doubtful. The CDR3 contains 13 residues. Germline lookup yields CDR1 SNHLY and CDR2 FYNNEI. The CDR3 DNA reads TGTGCCAGCAATTCACAGGGGCGGGACGAGCAGTACTTC. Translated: CASNSQGRDEQYF.

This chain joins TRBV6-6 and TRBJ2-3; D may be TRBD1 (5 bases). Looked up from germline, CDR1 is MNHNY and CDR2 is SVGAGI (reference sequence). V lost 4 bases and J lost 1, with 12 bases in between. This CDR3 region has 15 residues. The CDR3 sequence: CASSFQGGGTDTQYF. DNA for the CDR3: TGTGCCAGCAGTTTCCAGGGCGGCGGCACAGATACGCAGTATTTT.

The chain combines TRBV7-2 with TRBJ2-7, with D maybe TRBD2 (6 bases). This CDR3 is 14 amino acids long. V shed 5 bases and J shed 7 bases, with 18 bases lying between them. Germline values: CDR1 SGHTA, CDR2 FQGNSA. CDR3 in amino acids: CASSVVIRDSEQYF. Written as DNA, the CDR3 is TGTGCCAGCAGCGTAGTTATCAGGGACTCTGAGCAGTACTTC.

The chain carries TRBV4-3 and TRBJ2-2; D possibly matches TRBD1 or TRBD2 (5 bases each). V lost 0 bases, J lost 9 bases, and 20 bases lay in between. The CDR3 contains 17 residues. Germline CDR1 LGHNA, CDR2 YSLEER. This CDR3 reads CASSQEGVGATTRELFF. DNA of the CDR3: TGCGCCAGCAGCCAAGAGGGGGTAGGGGCTACAACCAGGGAGCTGTTTTTT.

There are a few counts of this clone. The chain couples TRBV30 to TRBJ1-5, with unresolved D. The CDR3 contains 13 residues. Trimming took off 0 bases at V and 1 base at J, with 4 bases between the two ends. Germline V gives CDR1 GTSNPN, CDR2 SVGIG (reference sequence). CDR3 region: CAWSVDSNQPQHF. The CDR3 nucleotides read TGTGCCTGGAGTGTAGACAGCAATCAGCCCCAGCATTTT.

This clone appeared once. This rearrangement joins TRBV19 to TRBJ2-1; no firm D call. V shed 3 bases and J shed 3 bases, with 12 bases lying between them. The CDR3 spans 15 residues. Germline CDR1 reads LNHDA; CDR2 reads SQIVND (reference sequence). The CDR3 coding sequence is TGTGCCAGTAGTATTGGCAAGACACGCTACAATGAGCAGTTCTTC. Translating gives CASSIGKTRYNEQFF.

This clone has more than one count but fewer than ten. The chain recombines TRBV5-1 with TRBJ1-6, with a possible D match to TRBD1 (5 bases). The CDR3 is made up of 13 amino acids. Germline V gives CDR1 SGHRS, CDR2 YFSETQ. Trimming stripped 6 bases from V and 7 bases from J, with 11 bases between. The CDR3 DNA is TGCGCCAGCATGGGGGAGAGAAATTCACCCCTCCACTTT. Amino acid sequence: CASMGERNSPLHF.

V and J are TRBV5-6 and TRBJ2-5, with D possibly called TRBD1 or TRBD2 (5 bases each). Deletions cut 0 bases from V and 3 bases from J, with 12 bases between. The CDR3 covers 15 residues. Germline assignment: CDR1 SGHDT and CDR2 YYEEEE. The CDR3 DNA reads TGTGCCAGCAGCTTGGGGGGCGCGGGTGAAGAGACCCAGTACTTC. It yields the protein CASSLGGAGEETQYF.

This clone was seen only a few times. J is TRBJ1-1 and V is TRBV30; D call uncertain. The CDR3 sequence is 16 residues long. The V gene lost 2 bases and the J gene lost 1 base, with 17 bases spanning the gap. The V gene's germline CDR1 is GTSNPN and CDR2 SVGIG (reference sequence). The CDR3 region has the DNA TGTGCCTGGAGTTTACTCCCGGCAGACTGGAACACTGAAGCTTTCTTT. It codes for CAWSLLPADWNTEAFF.

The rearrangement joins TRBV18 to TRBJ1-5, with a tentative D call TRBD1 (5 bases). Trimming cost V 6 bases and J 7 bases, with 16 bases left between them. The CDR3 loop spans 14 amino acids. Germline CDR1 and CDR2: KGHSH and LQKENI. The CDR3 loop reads CASSRSGSEQPQHF. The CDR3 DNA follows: TGTGCCAGCTCGCGGTCAGGGTCAGAGCAGCCCCAGCATTTT.

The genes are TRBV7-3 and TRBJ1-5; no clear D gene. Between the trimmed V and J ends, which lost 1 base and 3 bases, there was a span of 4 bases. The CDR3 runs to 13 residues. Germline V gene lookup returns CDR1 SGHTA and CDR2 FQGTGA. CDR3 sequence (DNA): TGTGCCAGCAGCTTAAGGAACAATCAGCCCCAGCATTTT. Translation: CASSLRNNQPQHF.

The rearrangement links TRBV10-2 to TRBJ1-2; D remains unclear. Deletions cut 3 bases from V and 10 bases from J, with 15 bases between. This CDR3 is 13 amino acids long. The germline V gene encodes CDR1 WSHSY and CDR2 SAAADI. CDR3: CASSEEGWTSYTF. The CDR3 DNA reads TGCGCCAGCAGTGAAGAGGGTTGGACGTCCTACACCTTC.

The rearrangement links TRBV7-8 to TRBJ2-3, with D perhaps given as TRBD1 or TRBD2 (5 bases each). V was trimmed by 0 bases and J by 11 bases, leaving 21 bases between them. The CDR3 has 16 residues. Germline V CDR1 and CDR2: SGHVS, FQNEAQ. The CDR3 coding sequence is TGTGCCAGCAGCTTAGCAGGTGGGACGGCGCCAGTAATGCAGTATTTT. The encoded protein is CASSLAGGTAPVMQYF.

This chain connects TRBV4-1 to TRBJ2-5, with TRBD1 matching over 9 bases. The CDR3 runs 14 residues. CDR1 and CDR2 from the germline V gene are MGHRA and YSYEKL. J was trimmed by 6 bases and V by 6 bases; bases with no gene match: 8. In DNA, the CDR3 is TGCGCCAGCAGTCCGGACAGGGGATCCAAGACCCAGTACTTC. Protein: CASSPDRGSKTQYF.

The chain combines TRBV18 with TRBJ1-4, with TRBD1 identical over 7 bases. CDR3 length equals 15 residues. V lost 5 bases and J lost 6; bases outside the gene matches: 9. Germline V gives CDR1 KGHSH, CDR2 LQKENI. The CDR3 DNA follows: TGTGCCAGCTCAAGAGCGACAGGGTCGGATGAAAAACTGTTTTTT. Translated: CASSRATGSDEKLFF.

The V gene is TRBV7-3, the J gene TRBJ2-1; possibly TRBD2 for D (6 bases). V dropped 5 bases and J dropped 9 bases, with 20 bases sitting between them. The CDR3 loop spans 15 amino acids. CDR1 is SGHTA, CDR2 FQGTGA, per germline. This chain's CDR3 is CASSPGTHAPGEQFF. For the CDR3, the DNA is TGTGCCAGCAGCCCCGGGACTCATGCTCCCGGTGAGCAGTTCTTC.

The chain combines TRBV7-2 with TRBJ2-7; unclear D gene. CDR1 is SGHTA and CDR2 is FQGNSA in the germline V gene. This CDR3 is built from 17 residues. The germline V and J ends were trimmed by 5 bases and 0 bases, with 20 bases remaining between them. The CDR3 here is CASSHPLGVPYSYEQYF. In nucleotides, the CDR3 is TGTGCCAGCAGCCACCCCCTAGGAGTCCCTTACTCCTACGAGCAGTACTTC. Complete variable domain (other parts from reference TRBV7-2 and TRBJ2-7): GAGVSQSPSNKVTEKGKDVELRCDPISGHTALYWYRQSLGQGLEFLIYFQGNSAPDKSGLPSDRFSAERTGGSVSTLTIQRTQQEDSAVYLCASSHPLGVPYSYEQYFGPGTRLTVT.